The 23 T cell receptor beta chains in this list originate from one sample, sequenced in a study of cytomegalovirus exposure and HLA in healthy donors. PCR involved 60 Vbeta and 13 Jbeta primers. Method: immunoSEQ multiplex PCR; TCRdb's copy keeps in-frame clones and lacks some. Among over 200,000 clones, approximately 82% were seen once, and the ten largest hold roughly 0.58%. Sequences were obtained from PBMCs. These receptors were taken from a woman aged 40-49 years in good health and CMV-seronegative.

V gene TRBV7-9 combines with J gene TRBJ2-7; D gene unclear. V shed 2 bases and J shed 7 bases, with 15 bases lying between them. This CDR3 comprises 14 residues. Germline lookup yields CDR1 SEHNR and CDR2 FQNEAQ (reference sequence). The CDR3 coding sequence is TGTGCCAGCAGCTTACCCCGGGTGCCAGAGGAGCAGTACTTC. This codes for CASSLPRVPEEQYF.

The rearrangement links TRBV9 to TRBJ2-5; a weak D match, TRBD1 (6 bases). Germline values: CDR1 SGDLS, CDR2 YYNGEE. V was trimmed by 4 bases and J by 2 bases, leaving 12 bases between them. The CDR3 has 14 residues. The CDR3 bases are TGTGCCAGCAGCCCTACAGGGTTTCAAGAGACCCAGTACTTC. It encodes CASSPTGFQETQYF. The whole variable domain, remainder taken from reference TRBV9 and TRBJ2-5, is DSGVTQTPKHLITATGQRVTLRCSPRSGDLSVYWYQQSLDQGLQFLIQYYNGEERAKGNILERFSAQQFPDLHSELNLSSLELGDSALYFCASSPTGFQETQYFGPGTRLLVL.

The chain couples TRBV5-4 to TRBJ1-1; a weak D match, TRBD1 (6 bases). V was cut by 2 bases and J by 1 base, with 12 bases left in between. Germline V gives CDR1 SGHNT, CDR2 YYREEE (reference sequence). The CDR3 loop spans 15 amino acids. The CDR3 sequence: CASSLGTLKNTEAFF. CDR3 nucleotide sequence: TGTGCCAGCAGCTTAGGGACACTGAAGAACACTGAAGCTTTCTTT.

The CDR3 DNA reads as TGTGCCAGCGGACTCCAAGAGACCCAGTACTTC. Translated: CASGLQETQYF. The chain is built from TRBV19 and TRBJ2-5, with D maybe TRBD2 (5 bases). The germline gives CDR1 LNHDA, CDR2 SQIVND (reference sequence). Trimming stripped 9 bases from V and 1 base from J, with 6 bases between. CDR3 length equals 11 residues.

This clone was picked up one time. J is TRBJ2-7 and V is TRBV18, with 10 positions matching TRBD2. Germline V gene data show CDR1 as KGHSH and CDR2 as LQKENI. This CDR3 region has 14 residues. V was pared by 5 bases and J by 4 bases, with 5 bases of the junction left unmatched. CDR3 nucleotide sequence: TGTGCCAGCTCATCGCTAGCGGGGGCTTACGAGCAGTACTTC. Protein sequence: CASSSLAGAYEQYF.

In its sample, this clone was seen many times. The chain employs TRBV4-1 and TRBJ1-6, with 7 bases that match TRBD1. The CDR3 covers 15 residues. Germline V gene sequence: CDR1 MGHRA, CDR2 YSYEKL. V was clipped by 3 bases and J by 10 bases; unmatched bases: 9. The DNA for the CDR3 is TGCGCCAGCAGCCACAACAGGGACAGTTGGTCACCCCTCCACTTT. This translates into CASSHNRDSWSPLHF.

The rearrangement uses TRBV10-3 and TRBJ2-3; 9 nucleotides align to TRBD2. Germline V CDR1 and CDR2: ENHRY, SYGVKD. This CDR3 is built from 16 residues. V shed 3 bases and J 0 bases; nucleotides not matched to a gene: 4. This CDR3 reads CAISDERGASTDTQYF. The DNA of the CDR3 is TGTGCCATCAGTGACGAGCGGGGGGCCAGCACAGATACGCAGTATTTT.

The chain employs TRBV19 and TRBJ2-3, with TRBD1 identical over 7 bases. With V trimmed by 2 bases and J by 3 bases, 8 bases remained unmatched. This CDR3 contains 16 residues. Germline CDR1 and CDR2: LNHDA and SQIVND (reference sequence). The CDR3 DNA reads TGTGCCAGTAGTATAATACAGGGGATTGGAACAGATACGCAGTATTTT. It yields the protein CASSIIQGIGTDTQYF.

The chain has TRBV9 and TRBJ2-7; 7 bases agree with TRBD2. Germline V lookup: CDR1 SGDLS, CDR2 YYNGEE. The CDR3 is 14 residues long. After removal of 2 bases from V and 3 bases from J, the junction contained 5 bases not matched to a gene. CDR3 protein: CASSVGAGLYEQYF. CDR3 nucleotide sequence: TGTGCCAGCAGCGTCGGAGCGGGGCTCTACGAGCAGTACTTC.

The CDR3 DNA reads as TGTGCCAGCGGACAGGGCTCTCAAGAGACCCAGTACTTC. This translates into CASGQGSQETQYF. This chain connects TRBV7-3 to TRBJ2-5; 8 bases fit TRBD1. V trimming: 8 bases; J trimming: 2 bases; junction bases outside the gene matches: 4. The CDR3 extends over 13 amino acids. Germline assignment: CDR1 SGHTA and CDR2 FQGTGA.

This clone showed up just once. The chain couples TRBV14 to TRBJ2-3; D might be TRBD1 (6 bases). Trimming removed 4 bases from V and 3 bases from J, with 14 bases in between. Germline V lookup: CDR1 SGHDN, CDR2 FVKESK. The CDR3 has 15 residues. The CDR3 DNA follows: TGTGCCAGCAGCCCACACAGGGTGGCAACAGATACGCAGTATTTT. It encodes CASSPHRVATDTQYF.

This chain joins TRBV21-1 and TRBJ2-7; TRBD1, the table's D call, was not compared with the DNA. TRBV21-1 is a pseudogene locus. This CDR3 is 15 amino acids long. CDR3 residues: CASSQWDRENYEQYF. Here the CDR3 DNA reads TGTGCCAGCAGCCAATGGGACAGGGAGAACTACGAGCAGTACTTC.

The chain carries TRBV7-2 and TRBJ1-1, with 7 bases identical to TRBD1. With 4 bases clipped from V and 6 bases from J, the junction kept 8 bases outside the gene matches. Germline CDR1 is SGHTA and CDR2 is FQGNSA. The CDR3 spans 14 residues. The CDR3 reads CASSSMTGYAEAFF. The DNA for the CDR3 is TGTGCCAGCAGCTCAATGACAGGGTACGCTGAAGCTTTCTTT.

The chain combines TRBV7-6 with TRBJ1-4; a weak D match, TRBD1 (5 bases). CDR1 SGHVS and CDR2 FNYEAQ come from the germline V gene. This CDR3 is built from 14 residues. Trimming took 1 base from V and 6 from J, leaving 9 bases between them. CDR3 sequence: CASSLDVGDEKLFF. As DNA, the CDR3 is TGTGCCAGCAGCTTAGACGTAGGGGATGAAAAACTGTTTTTT.

This chain uses TRBV5-4 with TRBJ2-5, with 7 bases fitting TRBD1. Germline V gene sequence: CDR1 SGHNT, CDR2 YYREEE (reference sequence). Trimming removed 3 bases from V and 3 bases from J; junction bases left unmatched: 2. The CDR3 spans 13 residues. The CDR3 DNA reads TGTGCCAGCAGCTCCGGACAGGAAGAGACCCAGTACTTC. Translating it yields CASSSGQEETQYF.

This rearrangement joins TRBV10-2 to TRBJ2-1; D is possibly TRBD1 (5 bases). The CDR3 runs 14 residues. V was pared by 6 bases and J by 2 bases, with 11 bases between. Germline CDR1 is WSHSY and CDR2 is SAAADI. CDR3 region: CASRMDNTYNEQFF. For the CDR3, the DNA is TGCGCCAGCAGGATGGACAACACCTACAATGAGCAGTTCTTC.

The J gene is TRBJ1-1, the V gene TRBV30, with 7 bases fitting TRBD1. The germline gives CDR1 GTSNPN, CDR2 SVGIG (reference sequence). The CDR3 is 13 residues long. The V segment lost 1 base and the J segment 5 bases; nucleotides outside the gene matches: 4. The chain's CDR3 is CAWSDRGVTEAFF. CDR3 nucleotides: TGTGCCTGGAGTGACAGGGGAGTGACTGAAGCTTTCTTT. The whole variable domain, remainder taken from reference TRBV30 and TRBJ1-1, is SQTIHQWPATLVQPVGSPLSLECTVEGTSNPNLYWYRQAAGRGLQLLFYSVGIGQISSEVPQNLSASRPQDRQFILSSKKLLLSDSGFYLCAWSDRGVTEAFFGQGTRLTVV.

This rearrangement joins TRBV29-1 to TRBJ1-1; 9 bases map to TRBD1. The germline V gene encodes CDR1 SQVTM and CDR2 ANQGSEA. The V segment lost 6 bases and the J segment 7 bases; nucleotides outside the gene matches: 3. This CDR3 has 11 residues. The CDR3 spells CSVTTGGEAFF. The DNA of the CDR3 is TGCAGCGTGACGACAGGGGGTGAAGCTTTCTTT.

The V call is TRBV5-1, the J call TRBJ1-1, with 10 bases matching TRBD1. Germline values: CDR1 SGHRS, CDR2 YFSETQ. V lost 4 bases, J lost 0 bases, and 6 bases stayed unmatched. This CDR3 region has 16 residues. This CDR3 is CASSSSGQGLNTEAFF. The DNA for the CDR3 is TGCGCCAGCAGCAGCTCGGGACAGGGGCTGAACACTGAAGCTTTCTTT.

This chain connects TRBV19 to TRBJ1-2; D ambiguous. Looked up from germline, CDR1 is LNHDA and CDR2 is SQIVND (reference sequence). V was trimmed by 5 bases and J by 0 bases, leaving 13 bases between them. The CDR3 covers 15 residues. CDR3 coding DNA: TGTGCCAGTAGTCCCCGTGGCCTAGCTAACTATGGCTACACCTTC. Protein product: CASSPRGLANYGYTF. The entire variable domain, with the rest obtained from reference TRBV19 and TRBJ1-2, is as follows: DGGITQSPKYLFRKEGQNVTLSCEQNLNHDAMYWYRQDPGQGLRLIYYSQIVNDFQKGDIAEGYSVSREKKESFPLTVTSAQKNPTAFYLCASSPRGLANYGYTFGSGTRLTVV.

The gene calls are TRBV9 and TRBJ2-2; tentative D call: TRBD2 (5 bases). Per germline, CDR1 SGDLS and CDR2 YYNGEE. The CDR3 has 14 residues. V lost 0 bases to trimming and J lost 6 bases, with 9 bases between them. The CDR3 is CASSVVRVSGELFF. Here the CDR3 DNA reads TGTGCCAGCAGCGTAGTGCGGGTCTCCGGGGAGCTGTTTTTT.

The chain combines TRBV5-1 with TRBJ2-1; 8 bases fit TRBD2. Germline-derived CDR1 and CDR2 are SGHRS and YFSETQ. The J segment lost 8 bases and the V segment lost 2 bases, leaving 9 bases of the junction unmatched. CDR3 length equals 15 residues. In nucleotides, the CDR3 is TGCGCCAGCAGCTTAGGGCGGGGGGCGAGTTATGAGCAGTTCTTC. Translated, it gives CASSLGRGASYEQFF.

The gene calls are TRBV29-1 and TRBJ2-5; 9 nucleotides align to TRBD1. The J call is doubtful: the DNA matches TRBJ2-7 better. The V gene's germline CDR1 is SQVTM and CDR2 ANQGSEA. The CDR3 covers 13 residues. The chain's CDR3 is CSAYRQGGYEQYF. The CDR3, as DNA: TGCAGCGCCTATCGACAGGGGGGCTACGAGCAGTACTTC.